This T cell receptor (beta chain) was found in a study of spatial heterogeneity in lung cancer. This clonotype was recorded at least ten times. Its antigen remains unknown. Per germline, CDR1 SQVTM and CDR2 ANQGSEA. The CDR3 length is 15 residues. Trimming cost V 6 bases and J 6 bases; bases outside gene matches: 5. The time point denotes: sample taken at primary tumor resection. A total of approximately 69 untreated early-stage non-small cell lung cancer patients served as donors. Unsorted whole RNA of tumor, nontumor lung or frozen PBMC was sequenced. TCRdb re-analysed the 5' RACE reads in MiXCR, keeping a single row per CDR3 protein. The table shows 20,000 to 30,000 distinct CDR3 sequences, with around 8.8% occurring only once. Study-wide results and caveats: One measure, the expanded intratumoral alpha and beta TCR count, tracked tumor mutation counts.

The source material was lung tumor tissue, sampled at surgery. This TCR was sampled from a male donor with early-stage non-small cell lung cancer. This sequence joins TRBV29-1 and TRBJ2-1; TRBD2 matches at 16 bases. DNA for the CDR3: TGCAGCGTCGGGACTAGCGGGAGGGCCCGCAATGAGCAGTTCTTC. It yields the protein CSVGTSGRARNEQFF.